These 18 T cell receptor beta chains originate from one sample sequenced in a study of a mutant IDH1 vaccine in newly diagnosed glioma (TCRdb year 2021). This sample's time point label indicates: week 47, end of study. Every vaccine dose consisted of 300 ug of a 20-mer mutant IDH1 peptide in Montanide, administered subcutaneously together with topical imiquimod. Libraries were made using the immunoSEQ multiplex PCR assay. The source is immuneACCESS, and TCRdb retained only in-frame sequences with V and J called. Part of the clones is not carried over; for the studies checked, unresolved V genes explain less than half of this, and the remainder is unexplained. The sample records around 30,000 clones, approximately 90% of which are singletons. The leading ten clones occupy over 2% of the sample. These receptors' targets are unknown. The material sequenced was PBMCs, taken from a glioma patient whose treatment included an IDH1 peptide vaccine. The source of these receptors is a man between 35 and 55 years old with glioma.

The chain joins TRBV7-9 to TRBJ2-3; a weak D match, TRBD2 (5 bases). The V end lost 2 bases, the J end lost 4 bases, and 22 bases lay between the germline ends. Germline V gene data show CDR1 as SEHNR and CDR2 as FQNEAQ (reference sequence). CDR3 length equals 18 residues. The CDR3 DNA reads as TGTGCCAGCAGCTTACGGGCGAGTTTGGCGGGCGGCGCAGATACGCAGTATTTT. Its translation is CASSLRASLAGGADTQYF. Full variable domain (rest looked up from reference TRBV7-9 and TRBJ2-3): DTGVSQNPRHKITKRGQNVTFRCDPISEHNRLYWYRQTLGQGPEFLTYFQNEAQLEKSRLLSDRFSAERPKGSFSTLEIQRTEQGDSAMYLCASSLRASLAGGADTQYFGPGTRLTVL.

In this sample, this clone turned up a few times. CDR3 DNA sequence: TGTGCCAGCAGCTCTACCAGGGGTCTGGACACTGAAGCTTTCTTT. Its protein product is CASSSTRGLDTEAFF. The genes are TRBV28 and TRBJ1-1; D may be TRBD1 (6 bases). The V gene's germline CDR1 is MDHEN and CDR2 SYDVKM. The CDR3 sequence is 15 residues long. V was cut by 6 bases and J by 3 bases, with 17 bases left in between.

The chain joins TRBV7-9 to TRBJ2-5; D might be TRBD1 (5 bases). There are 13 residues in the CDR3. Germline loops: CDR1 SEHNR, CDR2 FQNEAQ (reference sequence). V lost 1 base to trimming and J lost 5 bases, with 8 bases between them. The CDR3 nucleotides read TGTGCCAGCAGCTTAGTCAGGGCGGAGACCCAGTACTTC. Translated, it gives CASSLVRAETQYF. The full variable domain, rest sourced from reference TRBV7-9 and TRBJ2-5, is DTGVSQNPRHKITKRGQNVTFRCDPISEHNRLYWYRQTLGQGPEFLTYFQNEAQLEKSRLLSDRFSAERPKGSFSTLEIQRTEQGDSAMYLCASSLVRAETQYFGPGTRLLVL.

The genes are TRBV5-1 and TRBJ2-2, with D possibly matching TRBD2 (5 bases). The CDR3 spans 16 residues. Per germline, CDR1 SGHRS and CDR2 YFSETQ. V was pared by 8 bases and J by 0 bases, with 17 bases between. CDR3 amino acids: CASKYRTSANTGELFF. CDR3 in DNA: TGCGCCAGTAAGTACCGGACTTCCGCGAACACCGGGGAGCTGTTTTTT. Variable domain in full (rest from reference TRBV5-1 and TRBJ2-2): KAGVTQTPRYLIKTRGQQVTLSCSPISGHRSVSWYQQTPGQGLQFLFEYFSETQRNKGNFPGRFSGRQFSNSRSEMNVSTLELGDSALYLCASKYRTSANTGELFFGEGSRLTVL.

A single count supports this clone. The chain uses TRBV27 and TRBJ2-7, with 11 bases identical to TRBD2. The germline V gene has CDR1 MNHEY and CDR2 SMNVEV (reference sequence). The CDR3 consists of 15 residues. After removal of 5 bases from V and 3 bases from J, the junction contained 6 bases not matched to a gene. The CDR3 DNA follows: TGTGCCAGCAGTCCGATAGCGGGAGGGATCTACGAGCAGTACTTC. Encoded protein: CASSPIAGGIYEQYF.

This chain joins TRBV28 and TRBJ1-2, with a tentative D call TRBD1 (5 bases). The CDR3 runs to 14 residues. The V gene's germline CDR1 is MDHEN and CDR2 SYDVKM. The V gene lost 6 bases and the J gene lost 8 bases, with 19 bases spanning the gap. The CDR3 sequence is CASSSTGPGRGYTF. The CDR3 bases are TGTGCCAGCAGCTCAACGGGGCCCGGGAGGGGCTACACCTTC.

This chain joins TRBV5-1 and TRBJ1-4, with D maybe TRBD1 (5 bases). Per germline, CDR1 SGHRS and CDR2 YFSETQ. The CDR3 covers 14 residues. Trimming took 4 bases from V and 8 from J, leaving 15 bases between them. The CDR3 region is CASSRDGGYEKLFF. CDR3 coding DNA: TGCGCCAGCAGCCGGGACGGAGGTTACGAAAAACTGTTTTTT.

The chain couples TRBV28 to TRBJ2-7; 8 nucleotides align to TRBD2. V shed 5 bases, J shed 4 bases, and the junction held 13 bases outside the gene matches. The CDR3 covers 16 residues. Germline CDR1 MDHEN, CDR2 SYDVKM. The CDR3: CASSPGGAGGSYEQYF. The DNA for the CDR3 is TGTGCCAGCAGTCCCGGGGGGGCGGGAGGCTCTTACGAGCAGTACTTC.

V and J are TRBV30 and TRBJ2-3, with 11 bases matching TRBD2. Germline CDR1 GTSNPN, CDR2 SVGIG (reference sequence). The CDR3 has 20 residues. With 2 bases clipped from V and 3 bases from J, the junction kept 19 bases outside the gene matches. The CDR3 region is CAWSSLRTSGLHIRTDTQYF. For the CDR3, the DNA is TGTGCCTGGAGTTCCCTCCGGACTAGCGGGCTCCATATCCGAACAGATACGCAGTATTTT. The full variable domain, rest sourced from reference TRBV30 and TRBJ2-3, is SQTIHQWPATLVQPVGSPLSLECTVEGTSNPNLYWYRQAAGRGLQLLFYSVGIGQISSEVPQNLSASRPQDRQFILSSKKLLLSDSGFYLCAWSSLRTSGLHIRTDTQYFGPGTRLTVL.

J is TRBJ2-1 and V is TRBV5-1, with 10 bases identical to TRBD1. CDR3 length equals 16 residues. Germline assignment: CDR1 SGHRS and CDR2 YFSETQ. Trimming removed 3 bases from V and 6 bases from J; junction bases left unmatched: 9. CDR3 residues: CASSYLPGQGSNEQFF. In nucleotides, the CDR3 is TGCGCCAGCAGCTACCTACCGGGACAGGGGAGCAATGAGCAGTTCTTC.

The CDR3 region has the DNA TGTGCCAGATACCTGGGGAGCGGGTTATCCTACGAGCAGTACGTC. Amino acids: CARYLGSGLSYEQYV. The chain employs TRBV25-1 and TRBJ2-7; possible D gene TRBD2, 6 bases. CDR3 length: 15 residues. V was shortened by 9 bases and J by 1 base, with 19 bases between the two germline ends. Germline V gene sequence: CDR1 MGHDK, CDR2 SYGVNS.

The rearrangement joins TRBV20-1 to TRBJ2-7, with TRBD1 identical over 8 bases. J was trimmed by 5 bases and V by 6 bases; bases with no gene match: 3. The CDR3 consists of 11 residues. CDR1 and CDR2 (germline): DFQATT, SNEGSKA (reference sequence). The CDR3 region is CSATTGDEQYF. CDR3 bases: TGCAGTGCCACGACAGGGGACGAGCAGTACTTC.

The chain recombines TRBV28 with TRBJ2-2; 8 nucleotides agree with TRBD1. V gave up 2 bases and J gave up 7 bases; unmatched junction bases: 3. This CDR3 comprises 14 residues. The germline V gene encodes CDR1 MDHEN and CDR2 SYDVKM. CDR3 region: CASSLAGGGGELFF. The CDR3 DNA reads TGTGCCAGCAGTTTAGCAGGGGGCGGCGGGGAGCTGTTTTTT.

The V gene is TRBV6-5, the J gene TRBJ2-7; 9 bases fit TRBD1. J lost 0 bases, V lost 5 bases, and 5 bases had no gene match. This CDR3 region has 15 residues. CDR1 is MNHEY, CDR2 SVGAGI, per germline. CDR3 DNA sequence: TGTGCCAGCAGTCCCAGGACAGGGGCCTCCTACGAGCAGTACTTC. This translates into CASSPRTGASYEQYF.

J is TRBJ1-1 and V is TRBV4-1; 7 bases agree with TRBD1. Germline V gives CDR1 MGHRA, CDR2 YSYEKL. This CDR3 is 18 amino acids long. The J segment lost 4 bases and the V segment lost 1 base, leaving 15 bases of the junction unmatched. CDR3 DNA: TGCGCCAGCAGCCAAGGGTGGGCCAGGGGGGAAAAGGGCACTGAAGCTTTCTTT. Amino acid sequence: CASSQGWARGEKGTEAFF.

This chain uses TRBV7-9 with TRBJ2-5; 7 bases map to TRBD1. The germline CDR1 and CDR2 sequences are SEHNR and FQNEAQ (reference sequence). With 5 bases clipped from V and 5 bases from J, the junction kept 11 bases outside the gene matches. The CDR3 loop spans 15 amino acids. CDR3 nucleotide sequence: TGTGCCAGCAGCCCATGGGGGACAGTAGGGGAGACCCAGTACTTC. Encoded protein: CASSPWGTVGETQYF.

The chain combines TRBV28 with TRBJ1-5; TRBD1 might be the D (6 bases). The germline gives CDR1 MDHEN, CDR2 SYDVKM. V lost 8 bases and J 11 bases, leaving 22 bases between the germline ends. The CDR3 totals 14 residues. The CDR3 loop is CASALIGQFSAQHF. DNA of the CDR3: TGTGCCAGCGCGCTCATAGGACAGTTCTCAGCCCAGCATTTT.

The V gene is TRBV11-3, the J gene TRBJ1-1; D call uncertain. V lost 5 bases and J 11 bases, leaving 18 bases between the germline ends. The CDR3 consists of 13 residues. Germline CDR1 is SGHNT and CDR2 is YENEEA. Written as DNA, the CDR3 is TGTGCCAGCAGCGATCCGGGCGGATCACGCGCTTTCTTT. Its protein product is CASSDPGGSRAFF.